Listed below are T cell receptor beta chains from one sample, sequenced in a study of vaccination effects on CD4 cells after COVID-19. Antigens of these TCRs are unknown. Generated by immunoSEQ multiplex PCR, the TCRdb table keeps only in-frame clones and is missing some. The table lists 50,000 or so clones, roughly 80% of them singletons, with more than 2% in the top ten. The sequenced sample was CD4+ T cells from PBMCs cultured with HCoV-229E spike peptides, obtained before COVID-19 vaccination. These receptors all stem from a human donor who received a COVID-19 vaccine. CDR3s include the opening cysteine and the closing phenylalanine or tryptophan. The D gene is left open where the match is weak. The size entry is marked missing in some rows and otherwise reads once, few, many or a size class.

j_call v_call clone_size d_call cdr3_nt cdr3_aa
TRBJ2-2 TRBV7-3 - - TGTGCCAGCAGCTTAAATCCCCTGGGAGCATCCGGGGAGCTGTTTTTT CASSLNPLGASGELFF
TRBJ1-1 TRBV18 - - TGTGCCAGCTCACCACTTAAGGAGACCATCTTGAACACTGAAGCTTTCTTT CASSPLKETILNTEAFF
TRBJ2-5 TRBV4-2 - - TGTGCCAGCAGCCAAGGTCTAGTCGAGACCCAGTACTTC CASSQGLVETQYF
TRBJ2-2 TRBV5-1 - - TGCGCCAGCAGCAAAACGTTAAACACCGGGGAGCTGTTTTTT CASSKTLNTGELFF
TRBJ2-2 TRBV7-2 - - TGTGCCAGCACCTGGCGGACAGCGAACACCGGGGAGCTGTTTTTT CASTWRTANTGELFF
TRBJ2-3 TRBV6-2/TRBV6-3 once - TGTGCCAGCAGTTACGAAGCGGGCACAGTAAGCACAGATACGCAGTATTTT CASSYEAGTVSTDTQYF
TRBJ2-1 TRBV9 - - TGTGCCAGCAGCGTAATGGGGAACCCGAGCTCCTACAATGAGCAGTTCTTC CASSVMGNPSSYNEQFF
TRBJ2-2 TRBV5-4 - TRBD2 TGTGCCAGCAGTTACGCCGTGGGGGGGGCGAACACCGGGGAGCTGTTTTTT CASSYAVGGANTGELFF
TRBJ1-1 TRBV19 - - TGTGCCAGTAGTATTGGGCAGGGTAGAGGGCCCACTGAAGCTTTCTTT CASSIGQGRGPTEAFF
TRBJ1-4 TRBV27 - - TGTGCCAGCAGCTCCCCGGGGTCGACTAATGAAAAACTGTTTTTT CASSSPGSTNEKLFF
TRBJ1-1 TRBV30 - - TGTGCCTGGGGGGGAAGCATGAACACTGAAGCTTTCTTT CAWGGSMNTEAFF
TRBJ2-5 TRBV7-2 - - TGTGCCAGCAGGGGGCGCGAAGAGACCCAGTACTTC CASRGREETQYF
TRBJ2-1 TRBV5-6 - - TGTGCCAGCAGCTTGAAGGGGAGTCACAATGAGCAGTTCTTC CASSLKGSHNEQFF
TRBJ1-3 TRBV12-3/TRBV12-4 - - TGTGCCAGCAGTCCTTCTTCAATCACCATATATTTT CASSPSSITIYF
TRBJ1-4 TRBV7-9 - - TGTGCCAGCAGCCCCTTAGCCCAGAATGAAAAACTGTTTTTT CASSPLAQNEKLFF
TRBJ2-3 TRBV18 - - TGTGCCAGCTCACCAGTGGAGAGCACAGATACGCAGTATTTT CASSPVESTDTQYF
TRBJ2-1 TRBV19 - TRBD2 TGTGCCAGTAGTATAGGCGGGGGGCACTCCTACAATGAGCAGTTCTTC CASSIGGGHSYNEQFF
TRBJ2-1 TRBV7-2 - TRBD2 TGTGCCAGCAGCTTTAGCGGGTCAAACTCCTACAATGAGCAGTTCTTC CASSFSGSNSYNEQFF
TRBJ1-2 TRBV19 - TRBD1 TGTGCCAGTAGTCGTGGGACAGGGCCACGCGGCTACACCTTC CASSRGTGPRGYTF
TRBJ2-5 TRBV4-1 - TRBD2 TGCGCCAGCAGCCAAGGGCTAGCGGGGAGAGAGACCCAGTACTTC CASSQGLAGRETQYF
TRBJ1-4 TRBV30 - - TGTGCCTTGGGGTTTAGAGGTGAAAAACTGTTTTTT CALGFRGEKLFF
TRBJ1-6 TRBV5-1 - - TGCGCCAGCAGCCGTGACGGTGGACACTATAATTCACCCCTCCACTTT CASSRDGGHYNSPLHF
TRBJ2-5 TRBV5-1 - TRBD1 TGCGCCAGCAGCTTGGCCGGTCCGGGACAGGGGCAAGAGACCCAGTACTTC CASSLAGPGQGQETQYF
TRBJ1-1 TRBV6-5 - - TGTGCCAGCAGTTACTCAACAGGTATCACTGAAGCTTTCTTT CASSYSTGITEAFF
TRBJ1-6 TRBV6-5 - - TGTGCCAGCAGGAGGGACCGCAATTCACCCCTCCACTTT CASRRDRNSPLHF
TRBJ1-5 TRBV24-1 - - TGTGCCACCAGTGATGGTGTTCAGCCCCAGCATTTT CATSDGVQPQHF
TRBJ2-1 TRBV19 - - TGTGCCAGTAGTAGGGTTGAGGGGGGAAAAGTTGAGCAGTTCTTC CASSRVEGGKVEQFF
TRBJ2-5 TRBV7-3 - - TGTGCCAGCAGCTTAACGGGGGCCCCACAAGAGACCCAGTACTTC CASSLTGAPQETQYF
TRBJ2-5 TRBV5-4 - TRBD1 TGTGCCAGCAGCCACCGGGACAGGTGGGGAGAGACCCAGTACTTC CASSHRDRWGETQYF
TRBJ2-3 TRBV9 - - TGTGCCAGCAGCGTAGACGGAATGGAAGATACGCAGTATTTT CASSVDGMEDTQYF
TRBJ2-1 TRBV5-1 - TRBD2 TGCGCCAGCAGCGCTACGACTAGCCTCAATGAGCAGTTCTTC CASSATTSLNEQFF
TRBJ2-5 TRBV28 - - TGTGCCAGCAGTTTAAGAGGAGTAGAGACCCAGTACTTC CASSLRGVETQYF
TRBJ2-5 TRBV6-2/TRBV6-3 - TRBD2 TGTGCCAGCAGTTACTCGACGGGGGGAGAGACCCAGTACTTC CASSYSTGGETQYF
TRBJ1-1 TRBV14 - - TGTGCCAGCTCCCGGGGGGTGAACACTGAAGCTTTCTTT CASSRGVNTEAFF
TRBJ1-2 TRBV6-4 - TRBD1 TGTGCCAGCAGTGCCGAACAGGGGGTTGGCTATGGCTACACCTTC CASSAEQGVGYGYTF
TRBJ1-1 TRBV13 - - TGTGCCAGCAGCCTCCGGGACAAAAACACTGAAGCTTTCTTT CASSLRDKNTEAFF
TRBJ2-3 TRBV18 - - TGTGCCAGCTCACGCACCGTGGGAGGGGGCGCGAACACAGATACGCAGTATTTT CASSRTVGGGANTDTQYF
TRBJ1-1 TRBV12-3/TRBV12-4 - - TGTGCCAGCAGTTCCCGGGGGGGGAGGGCTTTCTTT CASSSRGGRAFF
TRBJ1-2 TRBV2 - - TGTGCCAGCAGAGCAGGCTCTACGTCTAACTATGGCTACACCTTC CASRAGSTSNYGYTF
TRBJ1-3 TRBV5-6 - TRBD1 TGTGCCAGCAGCCGACAGGGGACCGGAAACACCATATATTTT CASSRQGTGNTIYF
TRBJ1-6 TRBV30 - - TGTGCCTGGACGAGGACTGGTGGTTCACCCCTCCACTTT CAWTRTGGSPLHF
TRBJ1-2 TRBV5-6 - - TGTGCCAGCGGAAGCTACTATGGCTACACCTTC CASGSYYGYTF
TRBJ2-1 TRBV6-5 - - TGTGCCAGCAGTTACTCGAGAGGGGGCTCCTACAATGAGCAGTTCTTC CASSYSRGGSYNEQFF
TRBJ2-5 TRBV11-2 - TRBD2 TGTGCCAGCAGCTTAGCTTATGGACTAGCGGATGAGACCCAGTACTTC CASSLAYGLADETQYF
TRBJ1-3 TRBV30 - - TGTGCCTGGACAGGGGATGGAAACACCATATATTTT CAWTGDGNTIYF
TRBJ2-1 TRBV10-2 - TRBD2 TGCGCCAGCAGGACCCCCAGCGGGGGGTTCAACGATGAGCAGTTCTTC CASRTPSGGFNDEQFF
TRBJ2-1 TRBV7-8 - - TGTGCCAGCAGCACGAGGACCCGCGAGGGGATACACAATGAGCAGTTCTTC CASSTRTREGIHNEQFF
TRBJ1-2 TRBV4-3 once TRBD1 TGCGCCAGCAGCCAAGATCCGGACAGGGTAGGAGGCTACACCTTC CASSQDPDRVGGYTF
TRBJ1-2 TRBV19 - - TGTGCCAGTAGGGAGGGGACTAACTATGGCTACACCTTC CASREGTNYGYTF
TRBJ1-1 TRBV7-2 - - TGTGCCAGCAGCTTAGCGTCAAGGGGCCCTTACCCAACTGAAGCTTTCTTT CASSLASRGPYPTEAFF
TRBJ2-1 TRBV24-1 - - TGTGCCACCAGTGCCAGGGTCAGCTCCTACAATGAGCAGTTCTTC CATSARVSSYNEQFF
TRBJ1-1 TRBV27 - - TGTGCCAGCAGTTTAGCATATATGAACACTGAAGCTTTCTTT CASSLAYMNTEAFF
TRBJ1-2 TRBV5-1 - - TGCGCCAGCAGCTTGGAGCCGATAAACTATGGCTACACCTTC CASSLEPINYGYTF
TRBJ1-2 TRBV18 - TRBD1 TGTGCCAGCCGGACAGGATCTAACTATGGCTACACCTTC CASRTGSNYGYTF